These T cell receptor beta chains were read from a single sample in a study of blood T cell repertoires in COVID-19. The data were produced by immunoSEQ multiplex PCR, yet TCRdb's version contains in-frame clones alone and is incomplete. The table shows some 250,000 clones, with over 80% occurring only once. The sequenced sample consisted of peripheral blood. These receptors came from a man aged 35-49 years with acute or convalescent COVID-19. Both conserved end residues are part of each CDR3. The D gene is left open where the match is weak. Expanded clones get a size class; other rows say once, few or many, or leave the size out.

>NA|TRBV18|TRBJ1-1|TRBD1
CASSRDRGSTEAFF
TGTGCCAGCTCAAGGGACAGGGGATCCACTGAAGCTTTCTTT
>NA|TRBV5-6|TRBJ1-1|NA
CASSGPLSEGTEAFF
TGTGCCAGCAGCGGGCCCCTCTCTGAAGGCACTGAAGCTTTCTTT
>NA|TRBV12-3/TRBV12-4|TRBJ2-5|NA
CASRERFQETQYF
TGTGCCAGCAGGGAGCGGTTCCAAGAGACCCAGTACTTC
>once|TRBV4-1|TRBJ2-1|NA
CASSQSARGSYNEQFF
TGCGCCAGCAGCCAGTCGGCACGGGGCTCCTACAATGAGCAGTTCTTC
>NA|TRBV5-1|TRBJ1-2|TRBD1
CASSLGQGPDQEGYTF
TGCGCCAGCAGCCTAGGACAGGGGCCCGACCAGGAAGGCTACACCTTC
>NA|TRBV6-2/TRBV6-3|TRBJ2-7|NA
CASSYRQYEQYF
TGTGCCAGCAGTTACCGACAGTACGAGCAGTACTTC
>once|TRBV18|TRBJ2-2|NA
CASSAAQGNTGELFF
TGTGCCAGCTCAGCGGCACAGGGGAACACCGGGGAGCTGTTTTTT
>NA|TRBV11-2|TRBJ1-1|TRBD1
CASSLVGGQGATEAFF
TGTGCCAGCAGCTTAGTAGGAGGACAGGGGGCAACTGAAGCTTTCTTT
>NA|TRBV7-3|TRBJ2-7|TRBD2
CASSLGLAGGYEQYF
TGTGCCAGCAGCTTAGGACTAGCGGGAGGCTACGAGCAGTACTTC
>NA|TRBV5-6|TRBJ2-5|NA
CASSLIRSPGETQYF
TGTGCCAGCAGCTTAATCCGATCCCCGGGGGAGACCCAGTACTTC
>NA|TRBV27|TRBJ2-2|TRBD2
CASSLGTSGRGELFF
TGTGCCAGCAGTTTGGGGACTAGCGGACGCGGGGAGCTGTTTTTT
>NA|TRBV4-3|TRBJ2-1|TRBD2
CASSHASGSGDEQFF
TGCGCCAGCAGCCATGCTAGCGGGAGTGGCGATGAGCAGTTCTTC
>few|TRBV5-1|TRBJ2-7|TRBD2
CASSPLTSSSSYEQYF
TGCGCCAGCAGCCCGCTGACTAGCTCAAGCTCCTACGAGCAGTACTTC
>once|TRBV5-1|TRBJ1-3|NA
CASSLGGSGNTIYF
TGCGCCAGCAGCTTGGGCGGTTCTGGAAACACCATATATTTT
>few|TRBV29-1|TRBJ1-1|NA
CSVTEETEAFF
TGCAGCGTTACTGAGGAGACTGAAGCTTTCTTT
>NA|TRBV19|TRBJ1-5|NA
CASSFSSGNQPQHF
TGTGCCAGTAGTTTTTCGTCGGGCAATCAGCCCCAGCATTTT
>NA|TRBV9|TRBJ2-7|NA
CASSVEDWYYEQYF
TGTGCCAGCAGCGTAGAGGACTGGTACTACGAGCAGTACTTC
>NA|TRBV6-5|TRBJ2-1|TRBD1
CASSLDRGRHEQFF
TGTGCCAGCAGTTTGGACAGGGGGCGGCATGAGCAGTTCTTC
>NA|TRBV5-1|TRBJ1-2|NA
CASSPDRNYGYTF
TGCGCCAGCAGCCCCGACAGGAACTATGGCTACACCTTC
>NA|TRBV7-8|TRBJ2-7|NA
CASSLARFHEQYF
TGTGCCAGCAGCTTAGCGAGGTTCCACGAGCAGTACTTC
>NA|TRBV12-3/TRBV12-4|TRBJ2-5|NA
CASSIELETQYF
TGTGCCAGCAGTATCGAACTGGAGACCCAGTACTTC
>NA|TRBV7-6|TRBJ2-2|TRBD2
CASSASGTPNTGELFF
TGTGCCAGCAGCGCTAGCGGGACCCCGAACACCGGGGAGCTGTTTTTT
>NA|TRBV4-2|TRBJ2-3|NA
CASSRRDPDTDTQYF
TGTGCCAGCAGCCGGAGGGACCCCGACACAGATACGCAGTATTTT
>NA|TRBV5-4|TRBJ2-5|NA
CASSLGGTQFVTQYF
TGTGCCAGCAGCTTGGGAGGGACTCAGTTCGTGACCCAGTACTTC
>few|TRBV15|TRBJ1-6|NA
CATSNDRKNSPLHF
TGTGCCACCAGCAACGACAGAAAAAATTCACCCCTCCACTTT
>NA|TRBV7-9|TRBJ1-4|TRBD1
CASSLSRGRREKLFF
TGTGCCAGCAGCTTATCAAGGGGGCGCAGGGAAAAACTGTTTTTT
>NA|TRBV28|TRBJ1-4|NA
CASKSPGWLGANEKLFF
TGTGCCAGCAAATCCCCGGGTTGGCTGGGTGCTAATGAAAAACTGTTTTTT
>NA|TRBV7-8|TRBJ2-7|TRBD2
CASSLSWGGNDEQYF
TGTGCCAGCAGCTTAAGCTGGGGGGGGAACGACGAGCAGTACTTC
>NA|TRBV2|TRBJ1-4|NA
CASSEIQGNEKLFF
TGTGCCAGCAGTGAAATACAGGGAAATGAAAAACTGTTTTTT
>NA|TRBV3-1/TRBV3-2|TRBJ2-1|TRBD2
CASSLGGFREFF
TGTGCCAGCAGCCTGGGGGGGTTTAGGGAGTTCTTC
>NA|TRBV6-5|TRBJ1-2|TRBD1
CASSTTGGLTPGYTF
TGTGCCAGCAGTACGACAGGGGGCCTTACTCCTGGCTACACCTTC
>NA|TRBV3-1/TRBV3-2|TRBJ2-1|TRBD1
CASSHPGQGTNEQFF
TGTGCCAGCAGCCACCCAGGACAGGGGACCAATGAGCAGTTCTTC
>NA|TRBV5-5|TRBJ2-7|TRBD1
CASGGTGHYEQYF
TGTGCCAGCGGCGGGACAGGGCACTACGAGCAGTACTTC
>NA|TRBV12-3/TRBV12-4|TRBJ1-2|NA
CASSDPDSRHTF
TGTGCCAGCAGTGACCCCGACAGCCGGCACACCTTC
>NA|TRBV5-6|TRBJ2-3|NA
CASSSFTGYDTQYF
TGTGCCAGCAGCTCGTTCACGGGATATGATACGCAGTATTTT
>NA|TRBV6-5|TRBJ1-4|TRBD1
CASSRTGGREKLFF
TGTGCCAGCAGCAGGACAGGGGGAAGAGAAAAACTGTTTTTT
>NA|TRBV5-1|TRBJ1-1|TRBD1
CASRTGTANTEAFF
TGCGCCAGCAGGACCGGGACAGCCAACACTGAAGCTTTCTTT
>NA|TRBV9|TRBJ1-6|TRBD1
CASSTRQGPNSPLHF
TGTGCCAGCAGCACCCGACAGGGACCAAATTCACCCCTCCACTTT
>once|TRBV10-1|TRBJ1-4|NA
CARSLAGVNEKLFF
TGCGCCAGGTCATTGGCAGGGGTCAATGAAAAACTGTTTTTT
>NA|TRBV12-3/TRBV12-4|TRBJ2-7|TRBD2
CASNRLANEQYF
TGTGCCAGCAATCGACTAGCGAACGAGCAGTACTTC
>NA|TRBV4-2|TRBJ2-7|TRBD2
CASSLRAGDEQYF
TGTGCCAGCAGCCTCCGGGCGGGAGACGAGCAGTACTTC
>NA|TRBV7-9|TRBJ1-2|NA
CASSLTPRGSHGYTF
TGTGCCAGCAGCTTAACGCCACGGGGGTCTCACGGCTACACCTTC
>NA|TRBV20-1|TRBJ2-1|TRBD2
CSASGTSGRVWENEQFF
TGCAGTGCTAGTGGGACTAGCGGGAGGGTATGGGAGAATGAGCAGTTCTTC
>few|TRBV6-2/TRBV6-3|TRBJ1-6|NA
CASSYQGLDNSPLHF
TGTGCCAGCAGTTACCAGGGACTGGATAATTCACCCCTCCACTTT
>NA|TRBV11-2|TRBJ1-5|TRBD1
CASSRGTGSEDYSNQPQHF
TGTGCCAGCAGCAGAGGGACAGGTTCGGAGGATTATAGCAATCAGCCCCAGCATTTT
>NA|TRBV5-1|TRBJ1-2|NA
CASSSQGNYGYTF
TGCGCCAGCAGCTCCCAGGGGAACTATGGCTACACCTTC
>once|TRBV4-3|TRBJ1-5|NA
CASSQGQSNQPQHF
TGCGCCAGCAGCCAAGGACAGAGTAATCAGCCCCAGCATTTT
>NA|TRBV6-6|TRBJ2-1|NA
CASSQSRNEQFF
TGTGCCAGCAGTCAGTCACGGAATGAGCAGTTCTTC
>NA|TRBV27|TRBJ2-3|NA
CASSQLGTDTQYF
TGTGCCAGCAGTCAATTAGGCACAGATACGCAGTATTTT
>NA|TRBV12-3/TRBV12-4|TRBJ1-2|NA
CASGGWDYGYTF
TGTGCCAGCGGGGGGTGGGACTATGGCTACACCTTC
>NA|TRBV6-2/TRBV6-3|TRBJ2-7|TRBD1
CASSSTTGQGGYEQYF
TGTGCCAGCAGTTCCACCACGGGACAGGGGGGTTACGAGCAGTACTTC
>NA|TRBV19|TRBJ2-2|NA
CASRAARNTGELFF
TGTGCCAGTAGGGCGGCTAGGAACACCGGGGAGCTGTTTTTT
>once|TRBV18|TRBJ1-4|NA
CASSLSQGRGEKLFF
TGTGCCAGCTCCCTTTCCCAGGGGAGGGGTGAAAAACTGTTTTTT
>once|TRBV19|TRBJ1-5|TRBD1
CASTTQGANQPQHF
TGTGCCAGTACCACACAGGGGGCTAATCAGCCCCAGCATTTT
>NA|TRBV10-3|TRBJ1-4|NA
CAIRGGVNEKLFF
TGTGCCATCAGGGGCGGGGTAAATGAAAAACTGTTTTTT